Each of the 17 T cell receptor beta chains below was sequenced from the same sample in a study of OX40 agonist ivuxolimab in advanced cancers. The method was immunoSEQ multiplex PCR; TCRdb's version includes in-frame clones alone and lacks a portion of them. This table holds roughly 70,000 clones, around four fifths found once. The specimen comprised CD4+ or CD8+ T cells sorted from blood, sampled in a trial of the OX40 agonist ivuxolimab. These receptors all come from an adult with an advanced solid tumor such as melanoma, head and neck, liver or kidney cancer.

In regard to this clone: Other DNA variants within this sample encode the same CDR3. This chain joins TRBV5-1 and TRBJ2-3; TRBD2 matches at 14 bases. With V trimmed by 0 bases and J by 3 bases, 3 bases remained unmatched. Germline CDR1 and CDR2: SGHRS and YFSETQ. The CDR3 extends over 17 amino acids. DNA for the CDR3: TGCGCCAGCAGCTTGGGACTAGCGGGGGGGCCGACAGATACGCAGTATTTT. Residues: CASSLGLAGGPTDTQYF.

This clone has only a few counts. The chain recombines TRBV4-1 with TRBJ2-5; the match to TRBD2 covers 12 bases. The CDR3 is 15 residues long. Germline CDR1 is MGHRA and CDR2 is YSYEKL. After removal of 4 bases from V and 9 bases from J, the junction contained 9 bases not matched to a gene. The CDR3 bases are TGCGCCAGCAGCCCCGGACTAGCGGGGTCCTCACCCCAGTACTTC. Amino acids: CASSPGLAGSSPQYF.

The J gene is TRBJ1-3, the V gene TRBV30; D gene unclear. Germline lookup yields CDR1 GTSNPN and CDR2 SVGIG (reference sequence). The CDR3 length is 15 residues. V dropped 2 bases and J dropped 0 bases, with 11 bases sitting between them. The CDR3 sequence: CAWSWNAGSGNTIYF. The CDR3 DNA reads as TGTGCCTGGAGTTGGAACGCCGGCTCTGGAAACACCATATATTTT.

In nucleotides, the CDR3 is TGTGCCAGCAGCCGAGACGCGCTGGGGGTCGAGCAGTACTTC. It yields the protein CASSRDALGVEQYF. The V gene is TRBV7-6, the J gene TRBJ2-7, with D perhaps given as TRBD1 or TRBD2 (5 bases each). Trimming pared 5 bases from V and 6 bases from J, leaving 17 bases between. Per the germline V gene, CDR1 is SGHVS and CDR2 is FNYEAQ. This CDR3 has 14 residues.

The chain couples TRBV7-9 to TRBJ2-1; 8 nucleotides agree with TRBD2. The CDR3 runs to 16 residues. J was trimmed by 4 bases and V by 5 bases; bases with no gene match: 10. Germline assignment: CDR1 SEHNR and CDR2 FQNEAQ (reference sequence). The CDR3 here is CASSRGGRGIYNEQFF. For the CDR3, the DNA is TGTGCCAGCAGCCGCGGGGGGCGAGGAATATACAATGAGCAGTTCTTC.

This rearrangement joins TRBV19 to TRBJ2-2; possibly TRBD2 for D (5 bases). V was pared by 4 bases and J by 7 bases, with 13 bases between. The CDR3 extends over 14 amino acids. Germline loops: CDR1 LNHDA, CDR2 SQIVND (reference sequence). The CDR3 is CASSTGFWDGELFF. The DNA of the CDR3 is TGTGCCAGTAGTACGGGATTCTGGGACGGGGAGCTGTTTTTT.

This clone was detected only once. The chain couples TRBV20-1 to TRBJ2-7; D not certain. V shed 6 bases and J shed 1 base, with 7 bases lying between them. The CDR3 has 11 residues. The germline CDR1 and CDR2 sequences are DFQATT and SNEGSKA (reference sequence). CDR3 in amino acids: CSARLSYEQYF. The CDR3 coding sequence is TGCAGTGCGAGATTATCCTACGAGCAGTACTTC.

This clone was detected a few times. The chain couples TRBV29-1 to TRBJ2-3, with D possibly TRBD1 on 5 matching bases. V lost 6 bases and J lost 2, with 15 bases in between. This CDR3 contains 14 residues. Germline assignment: CDR1 SQVTM and CDR2 ANQGSEA. The CDR3: CSVQGYENTDTQYF. The CDR3, as DNA: TGCAGCGTGCAGGGATATGAGAACACAGATACGCAGTATTTT.

The chain is built from TRBV11-3 and TRBJ2-3; D unclear. Trimming stripped 4 bases from V and 5 bases from J, with 4 bases between. Germline CDR1 SGHNT, CDR2 YENEEA. The CDR3 spans 11 residues. CDR3 in amino acids: CASSWGDTQYF. The DNA for the CDR3 is TGTGCCAGCAGCTGGGGAGATACGCAGTATTTT.

The chain joins TRBV19 to TRBJ1-1, with TRBD1 matching 7 bases. CDR1 and CDR2 (germline): LNHDA, SQIVND (reference sequence). The CDR3 totals 11 residues. The trim removed 8 bases at V and 4 bases at J, leaving 1 base unmatched. CDR3 sequence reads: CASSGGTEAFF. CDR3 DNA: TGTGCCAGTTCAGGGGGCACTGAAGCTTTCTTT.

The chain recombines TRBV27 with TRBJ1-5, with no clear D. CDR1 is MNHEY and CDR2 is SMNVEV in the germline V gene (reference sequence). V was trimmed by 4 bases and J by 5 bases, leaving 9 bases between them. The CDR3 is 13 residues long. The CDR3 sequence: CASSSLGYQPQHF. CDR3 coding DNA: TGTGCCAGCAGTTCCCTCGGATATCAGCCCCAGCATTTT.

This clone was counted only a few times. This rearrangement joins TRBV7-9 to TRBJ1-5; D is unresolved. V lost 3 bases and J lost 6, with 15 bases in between. The CDR3 length is 15 residues. CDR1 SEHNR and CDR2 FQNEAQ come from the germline V gene (reference sequence). The CDR3 sequence: CASSLGNSFGQPQHF. The CDR3 DNA reads as TGTGCCAGCAGCTTGGGGAACAGTTTCGGTCAGCCCCAGCATTTT.

The chain has TRBV11-3 and TRBJ2-3; 14 positions agree with TRBD2. Germline V gene lookup returns CDR1 SGHNT and CDR2 YENEEA. The V gene end was trimmed by 5 bases and the J gene end by 1 base; junction bases not matched to a gene: 5. This CDR3 comprises 17 residues. CDR3 in amino acids: CASSRGTSGRGTDTQYF. In nucleotides, the CDR3 is TGTGCCAGCAGCCGCGGGACTAGCGGGAGAGGCACAGATACGCAGTATTTT. Drawing the rest from reference TRBV11-3 and TRBJ2-3, the complete variable domain is EAGVVQSPRYKIIEKKQPVAFWCNPISGHNTLYWYLQNLGQGPELLIRYENEEAVDDSQLPKDRFSAERLKGVDSTLKIQPAELGDSAVYLCASSRGTSGRGTDTQYFGPGTRLTVL.

This rearrangement joins TRBV28 to TRBJ1-5; tentative D call: TRBD1 (6 bases). V lost 3 bases and J 6 bases, leaving 12 bases between the germline ends. There are 14 residues in the CDR3. The germline gives CDR1 MDHEN, CDR2 SYDVKM. CDR3 loop: CASSLGRGGQPQHF. CDR3 coding DNA: TGTGCCAGCAGTTTGGGCAGGGGTGGTCAGCCCCAGCATTTT.

The chain carries TRBV28 and TRBJ2-1; a possible D gene is TRBD1 (7 bases). The CDR3 loop spans 16 amino acids. V lost 3 bases to trimming and J lost 5 bases, with 17 bases between them. CDR1 MDHEN and CDR2 SYDVKM come from the germline V gene. CDR3 residues: CASSFPRRGRDNEQFF. The CDR3 nucleotides are TGTGCCAGCAGTTTCCCCCGGAGGGGGCGTGACAATGAGCAGTTCTTC. The variable domain in full, with the rest retrieved from reference TRBV28 and TRBJ2-1, is DVKVTQSSRYLVKRTGEKVFLECVQDMDHENMFWYRQDPGLGLRLIYFSYDVKMKEKGDIPEGYSVSREKKERFSLILESASTNQTSMYLCASSFPRRGRDNEQFFGPGTRLTVL.

This chain connects TRBV7-9 to TRBJ2-2; 7 nucleotides match TRBD2. The CDR3 loop spans 16 amino acids. V trimming: 2 bases; J trimming: 4 bases; junction bases outside the gene matches: 7. Looked up from germline, CDR1 is SEHNR and CDR2 is FQNEAQ (reference sequence). This CDR3 is CASSLSGGIITGELFF. Here the CDR3 DNA reads TGTGCCAGCAGCTTATCCGGGGGGATTATCACCGGGGAGCTGTTTTTT.

This clone was recorded a few times. The gene calls are TRBV2 and TRBJ1-1, with 8 bases identical to TRBD1. The germline gives CDR1 SNHLY, CDR2 FYNNEI. Germline trimming cut 4 bases from V and 6 bases from J; bases unmatched to any gene: 7. CDR3 length equals 14 residues. This CDR3 reads CASSGVRGQAEAFF. CDR3 DNA: TGTGCCAGCAGTGGAGTCAGGGGGCAGGCTGAAGCTTTCTTT.